The 17 T cell receptor beta chains presented below share a single source sample, sequenced in a study of shared clonotypes between healthy human individuals. CD45RO-negative cells were positively selected for CCR7, leaving out terminally differentiated effector memory CD45RA+ cells. Data came from immunoSEQ multiplex PCR; TCRdb stores just in-frame clones and leaves some out. The table shows some 1,900,000 clones, with about 95% occurring only once. Sequencing input: naive CD8+ T cells sorted from blood. The receptor source for this set is a man aged 18 to 29 in good health.

This chain joins TRBV11-3 and TRBJ2-2; no reliable D call. The V gene's germline CDR1 is SGHNT and CDR2 YENEEA. The CDR3 sequence is 15 residues long. The V end was cut by 8 bases, the J end by 3 bases, with 16 bases between. The CDR3 DNA reads TGTGCCAGCGGAGAAGGACCTGGGCACACCGGGGAGCTGTTTTTT. Translation gives CASGEGPGHTGELFF.

This chain links TRBV27 with TRBJ2-1, with 8 bases aligning to TRBD1. There are 18 residues in the CDR3. Trimming took 6 bases from V and 1 from J; bases not matched to a gene: 14. The germline V gene has CDR1 MNHEY and CDR2 SMNVEV (reference sequence). The CDR3 DNA follows: TGTGCCAGCAGCCGACTGTCCCCACAGGGGGTATCCTACAATGAGCAGTTCTTC. Translation: CASSRLSPQGVSYNEQFF.

The V call is TRBV6-5, the J call TRBJ2-6, with D hard to call. The CDR3 contains 13 residues. In germline, CDR1 is MNHEY, CDR2 SVGAGI. V was cut by 0 bases and J by 8 bases, with 5 bases left in between. The CDR3 spells CASSYSDSNVLTF. CDR3 nucleotides: TGTGCCAGCAGTTACTCAGATTCCAACGTCCTGACTTTC.

This chain uses TRBV10-2 with TRBJ2-1, with D possibly being TRBD1 (6 bases). V shed 6 bases and J shed 2 bases, with 8 bases lying between them. The germline V gene has CDR1 WSHSY and CDR2 SAAADI. CDR3 size: 13 residues. Here the CDR3 DNA reads TGCGCCAGCAGGGACAGTGCCTACAATGAGCAGTTCTTC. It is translated as CASRDSAYNEQFF.

The V and J genes are TRBV10-1 and TRBJ1-4, with D tentatively TRBD1 (6 bases). Trimming removed 5 bases from V and 0 bases from J, with 13 bases in between. There are 16 residues in the CDR3. Germline-derived CDR1 and CDR2 are WNHNN and SYGVQD (reference sequence). This CDR3 is CASSTPGAATNEKLFF. DNA of the CDR3: TGCGCCAGCAGTACTCCAGGGGCCGCAACTAATGAAAAACTGTTTTTT.

This clone was counted once. This CDR3 reads CAWSVLRTVNPYEQYF. The CDR3 nucleotides read TGTGCCTGGAGTGTCCTCCGGACAGTTAACCCCTACGAGCAGTACTTC. The rearrangement uses TRBV30 and TRBJ2-7, with D perhaps matching TRBD1 (6 bases). Per germline, CDR1 GTSNPN and CDR2 SVGIG (reference sequence). CDR3 length equals 16 residues. V was pared by 0 bases and J by 2 bases, with 17 bases between.

Comments on this clone: The same CDR3 arises from other DNA sequences in this sample as well. The chain is built from TRBV7-9 and TRBJ2-7; perhaps TRBD2 as D (6 bases). This CDR3 comprises 15 residues. V was trimmed by 2 bases and J by 0 bases, leaving 11 bases between them. CDR1 is SEHNR, CDR2 FQNEAQ, per germline (reference sequence). CDR3 coding DNA: TGTGCCAGCAGCTTATTGGGGGGAGTCTCCTACGAGCAGTACTTC. As protein: CASSLLGGVSYEQYF.

The J gene is TRBJ1-6, the V gene TRBV19; 8 bases are shared with TRBD1. The CDR3 length is 13 residues. Per germline, CDR1 LNHDA and CDR2 SQIVND (reference sequence). V was clipped by 10 bases and J by 5 bases; unmatched bases: 4. CDR3 in DNA: TGTGCCATTAAGGGACAGGATAATTCACCCCTCCACTTT. Translated: CAIKGQDNSPLHF. The complete variable domain, with remaining parts taken from reference TRBV19 and TRBJ1-6, reads DGGITQSPKYLFRKEGQNVTLSCEQNLNHDAMYWYRQDPGQGLRLIYYSQIVNDFQKGDIAEGYSVSREKKESFPLTVTSAQKNPTAFYLCAIKGQDNSPLHFGNGTRLTVT.

The chain combines TRBV7-9 with TRBJ2-5; D remains unclear. The ends were cut back, 4 bases at V and 3 bases at J, with 12 bases in the middle. The CDR3 contains 14 residues. Germline lookup yields CDR1 SEHNR and CDR2 FQNEAQ (reference sequence). CDR3 in DNA: TGTGCCAGCAGCTGGTCGGTAGCAGAAGAGACCCAGTACTTC. Its translation: CASSWSVAEETQYF.

The chain employs TRBV6-1 and TRBJ2-7; 12 bases are shared with TRBD2. Germline lookup yields CDR1 MNHNS and CDR2 SASEGT. V lost 5 bases, J lost 2 bases, and 4 bases stayed unmatched. The CDR3 totals 15 residues. The CDR3 here is CASSLLAGGPYEQYF. DNA for the CDR3: TGTGCCAGCAGTTTACTAGCGGGGGGCCCCTACGAGCAGTACTTC.

The V gene is TRBV10-1, the J gene TRBJ1-1; possible D gene TRBD1, 6 bases. The CDR3 extends over 12 amino acids. Germline V CDR1 and CDR2: WNHNN, SYGVQD (reference sequence). Trimming removed 2 bases from V and 11 bases from J, with 12 bases in between. The chain's CDR3 is CASSESGGPAFF. The CDR3, as DNA: TGCGCCAGCAGTGAGAGCGGGGGGCCTGCTTTCTTT.

The chain is built from TRBV4-2 and TRBJ2-3, with D maybe TRBD1 (5 bases). The V and J ends lost 3 bases and 5 bases respectively, with 9 bases between them. The CDR3 extends over 13 amino acids. Germline assignment: CDR1 LGHNA and CDR2 YNFKEQ. CDR3 in amino acids: CASSQVRGDTQYF. CDR3 bases: TGTGCCAGCAGCCAGGTTAGGGGAGATACGCAGTATTTT.

V usage is TRBV19 and J usage is TRBJ2-3; a weak D match, TRBD2 (6 bases). V lost 6 bases and J lost 6, with 13 bases in between. Germline-derived CDR1 and CDR2 are LNHDA and SQIVND (reference sequence). This CDR3 spans 13 amino acids. Written as DNA, the CDR3 is TGTGCCAGTAGCACCCTGGGGAGGGATACGCAGTATTTT. This gives the protein CASSTLGRDTQYF.

This sequence joins TRBV5-1 and TRBJ1-1, with no clear D. The CDR3 runs to 13 residues. CDR1 SGHRS and CDR2 YFSETQ come from the germline V gene. The germline V and J ends were trimmed by 4 bases and 1 base, with 8 bases remaining between them. The CDR3 DNA follows: TGCGCCAGCAGCCCGGACGGGAACACTGAAGCTTTCTTT. This translates into CASSPDGNTEAFF.

This sequence joins TRBV2 and TRBJ2-5; D unclear. The germline V and J ends were trimmed by 2 bases and 1 base, with 5 bases remaining between them. Germline V CDR1 and CDR2: SNHLY, FYNNEI. CDR3 size: 13 residues. This CDR3 reads CASSENLQETQYF. CDR3 coding DNA: TGTGCCAGCAGTGAAAACCTCCAAGAGACCCAGTACTTC.

This chain joins TRBV28 and TRBJ2-5; D not certain. V was cut by 7 bases and J by 4 bases, with 19 bases left in between. This CDR3 has 15 amino acids. Germline loops: CDR1 MDHEN, CDR2 SYDVKM. CDR3 nucleotide sequence: TGTGCCAGCAACCCTGACTTGGGCGCCCGAGAGACCCAGTACTTC. It yields the protein CASNPDLGARETQYF.

The J gene is TRBJ2-7, the V gene TRBV7-9, with D perhaps TRBD2 (6 bases). Per germline, CDR1 SEHNR and CDR2 FQNEAQ (reference sequence). V was shortened by 3 bases and J by 6 bases, with 24 bases between the two germline ends. The CDR3 covers 17 residues. CDR3 amino acids: CASSFTGGAGYIGEQYF. DNA of the CDR3: TGTGCCAGCAGCTTCACCGGAGGGGCAGGGTATATCGGCGAGCAGTACTTC.